The sequence of this TCR beta chain was determined in a study of metastatic and nonmetastatic thyroid tumors (dated by TCRdb to the early 2020s). A note on the overall study: Repertoires from peripheral blood and from tumor or nodule tissue samples of malignant and benign thyroid patients were compared. On the study overall, not on this receptor specifically: In both blood and tumor samples, TCR beta diversity was reported to be significantly higher in malignant tumors than in benign nodules.

The library was obtained by PCR. Sequencing was carried out with an Illumina HiSeq 4000. High-throughput sequencing was used to profile the TCR beta-chain CDR3 region of every patient. The authors' analysis ran thus. Drawing on CDR3 differences between clinicopathological groups, the researchers built a classifier meant to tell apart patients with distant-metastatic papillary thyroid cancer. The Shannon index was used to measure repertoire diversity, and the Morisita-Horn index was used to measure how similar tumor and blood repertoires were. TCRdb trimmed the raw reads at Q25, called clones with MiXCR and kept productive beta chains. These V and J calls originate from TCRdb's pipeline instead of the authors' own analysis. This sample comprises fewer than 20,000 clones, roughly 26% of them detected only once. Roughly an eighth of the sample belongs to the ten largest clones. This clone was recorded at least ten times. The antigen it binds to is not known. No base quality information exists; no much larger clone differs at one position.

None of the patients had been given any treatment before thyroid surgery. Using T-cell receptor beta sequencing, the study looked back at clinical samples from patients collected from about 2011 to 2019. The germline V end is reduced by 4 bases and the J end by 10 bases; junction bases left unmatched: 7. Including cysteine and phenylalanine, the CDR3 has 15 amino acids. Left in the record is the CDR3 DNA by itself, 45 bases read in frame from the first base. According to the germline V gene, CDR1 reads WSHSY and CDR2 reads SAAADI. The source is a male donor with papillary thyroid cancer or a benign thyroid nodule (not recorded which). Some clones in this sample may be carry-over from other donors' samples. The source material was tumor tissue. The chain was built from TRBV10-2 and TRBJ1-6, with 10 middle bases fitting TRBD1. The sequence in DNA is TGCGCCAGCAGTGCGGGGGGACAGGGGAACTCACCCCTCCACTTT. This codes for CASSAGGQGNSPLHF.